These T cell receptor beta chains were read from a single sample in a study of cytomegalovirus exposure and HLA in healthy donors. Data came from immunoSEQ multiplex PCR; TCRdb stores just in-frame clones and leaves some out. The sample records around 100,000 clones, 75% to 85% being singletons. Specimen: PBMCs. Receptors originate from a man in his thirties or forties in good health and CMV-seropositive. Each CDR3 is given with its conserved first and last residue. The D gene is left open where the match is weak. Clone size is not always given. Where it is, it says once, few, many or a class for expanded clones.

D: TRBD2; size: -; V: TRBV27; J: TRBJ2-7; DNA: TGTGCCAGCAGCAGGGGACTAGCGGTCTACGAGCAGTACTTC; CDR3: CASSRGLAVYEQYF
D: -; size: -; V: TRBV30; J: TRBJ2-7; DNA: TGTGCCTGGAGTGTACGGCGGGGCTACGAGCAGTACTTC; CDR3: CAWSVRRGYEQYF
D: -; size: -; V: TRBV5-1; J: TRBJ2-1; DNA: TGCGCCAGCAGCACCGGGGTCTACAATGAGCAGTTCTTC; CDR3: CASSTGVYNEQFF
D: -; size: -; V: TRBV6-5; J: TRBJ2-1; DNA: TGTGCCAGCAGTACCGACCAGGGGTCCTACAATGAGCAGTTCTTC; CDR3: CASSTDQGSYNEQFF
D: -; size: -; V: TRBV10-3; J: TRBJ2-3; DNA: TGTGCCATCAGTGGGAGGCTAGCGGATACGCAGTATTTT; CDR3: CAISGRLADTQYF
D: TRBD2; size: -; V: TRBV13; J: TRBJ2-5; DNA: TGTGCCAGCAGCCTAAGACTAGCGGGAGGGTTGACCCAGTACTTC; CDR3: CASSLRLAGGLTQYF
D: -; size: -; V: TRBV4-2; J: TRBJ2-3; DNA: TGTGCCAGCAGCCAACGGGGGGATACGCAGTATTTT; CDR3: CASSQRGDTQYF
D: TRBD2; size: -; V: TRBV27; J: TRBJ2-7; DNA: TGTGCCAGCAGTTTATTGGGACTAGCGGGAGGATCCTCCCACGAGCAGTACTTC; CDR3: CASSLLGLAGGSSHEQYF
D: -; size: -; V: TRBV6-1; J: TRBJ2-1; DNA: TGTGCCAGCAGTGAAGCGCAACTGATCTACAATGAGCAGTTCTTC; CDR3: CASSEAQLIYNEQFF
D: -; size: -; V: TRBV5-5; J: TRBJ2-2; DNA: TGTGCCAGCAGCGCGGGCGGGGGCGTAGGCACCGGGGAGCTGTTTTTT; CDR3: CASSAGGGVGTGELFF
D: TRBD2; size: -; V: TRBV5-1; J: TRBJ2-7; DNA: TGCGCCAGCAGCTTTCTAGCGGGAGGACTGTACGAGCAGTATTTC; CDR3: CASSFLAGGLYEQYF
D: -; size: -; V: TRBV7-9; J: TRBJ2-7; DNA: TGTGCCAGCAGCGCGACAGGCTACGAGCAGTACTTC; CDR3: CASSATGYEQYF
D: -; size: once; V: TRBV21-1; J: TRBJ2-5; DNA: TGTGCCAGTCACGAGAAAGGGGGCGTGGAGACCCAGTACTTC; CDR3: CASHEKGGVETQYF
D: -; size: -; V: TRBV29-1; J: TRBJ2-1; DNA: TGCAGCGTTGAATCGTACAATGAGCAGTTCTTC; CDR3: CSVESYNEQFF
D: -; size: few; V: TRBV5-1; J: TRBJ2-7; DNA: TGCGCCAGCAGCTTGGAAAGGACTGACTACGAGCAGTACTTC; CDR3: CASSLERTDYEQYF
D: TRBD1; size: few; V: TRBV6-5; J: TRBJ2-7; DNA: TGTGCCAGCACCTCCGTGGGACAGGGACGCGAGCAGTACTTC; CDR3: CASTSVGQGREQYF
D: TRBD2; size: -; V: TRBV10-3; J: TRBJ2-1; DNA: TGTGCCATCAGTGGAATAGGTAGCGGGACGACAGATGAGCAGTTCTTC; CDR3: CAISGIGSGTTDEQFF
D: TRBD2; size: -; V: TRBV7-8; J: TRBJ2-7; DNA: TGTGCCAGCAGCCGAAGGGGGACTAGCGGGAGCGACGAGCAGTACTTC; CDR3: CASSRRGTSGSDEQYF
D: -; size: few; V: TRBV28; J: TRBJ2-1; DNA: TGTGCCAGCAGTCCCTCCCTGAGTCTGGGCGTCAATGAGCAGTTCTTC; CDR3: CASSPSLSLGVNEQFF
D: -; size: few; V: TRBV4-1; J: TRBJ2-1; DNA: TGCGCCAGCAGCCACCACCTCCTGCGGGATCTGGTTGGAAATGAGCAGTTCTTC; CDR3: CASSHHLLRDLVGNEQFF
D: -; size: -; V: TRBV9; J: TRBJ2-2; DNA: TGTGCCAGCAGCCTAAACACCGGGGAGCTGTTTTTT; CDR3: CASSLNTGELFF
D: TRBD2; size: -; V: TRBV7-2; J: TRBJ2-1; DNA: TGTGCCAGCAGCCCCCAGGGAGCGGGAGGGAGCTCCTACAATGAGCAGTTCTTC; CDR3: CASSPQGAGGSSYNEQFF
D: -; size: -; V: TRBV19; J: TRBJ1-5; DNA: TGTGCCAGTAGTATGGGGACACGAAACGGTCAGCCCCAGCATTTT; CDR3: CASSMGTRNGQPQHF
D: -; size: -; V: TRBV5-1; J: TRBJ2-3; DNA: TGCGCCAGCAGCTTGGGGGGGGGCACGGATACAGATACGCAGTATTTT; CDR3: CASSLGGGTDTDTQYF
D: TRBD1; size: -; V: TRBV2; J: TRBJ2-2; DNA: TGTGCCAGCAGACGGGACAGAAACACCGGGGAGCTGTTTTTT; CDR3: CASRRDRNTGELFF
D: -; size: -; V: TRBV12-2; J: TRBJ1-4; DNA: TGTGCAAGTCGCTCCCTCCATTCTCACGCCAGTTTTATACTGTTTTTT; CDR3: CASRSLHSHASFILFF
D: TRBD1; size: -; V: TRBV5-1; J: TRBJ2-6; DNA: TGCGCCAGCAGCGCGGGACAGGGGGCGGGCTCGGATAGGGCCAACGTCCTGACTTTC; CDR3: CASSAGQGAGSDRANVLTF
D: TRBD1; size: -; V: TRBV6-1; J: TRBJ1-2; DNA: TGTGCCAGCAGTCCCCGTTCGGGACAGGGAGATGGCTACACCTTC; CDR3: CASSPRSGQGDGYTF
D: -; size: -; V: TRBV5-1; J: TRBJ2-7; DNA: TGCGCCAGCAGCCAAACCACCACTACAGGGCTATACGAGCAGTACTTC; CDR3: CASSQTTTTGLYEQYF
D: -; size: -; V: TRBV27; J: TRBJ1-5; DNA: TGTGCCAGCAGGCCGGGACTGAGAGACAATCAGCCCCAGCATTTT; CDR3: CASRPGLRDNQPQHF
D: TRBD1; size: once; V: TRBV29-1; J: TRBJ1-3; DNA: TGCAGCGTCGGTGGGACAGGGGGAAACACCATATATTTT; CDR3: CSVGGTGGNTIYF
D: -; size: -; V: TRBV21-1; J: TRBJ1-2; DNA: TGTGCCAGCAGCAAACGAGGTGGCTACACCTTC; CDR3: CASSKRGGYTF
D: -; size: -; V: TRBV9; J: TRBJ2-5; DNA: TGTGCCAGCAGCGTACAGGGGCAGGAGACCCAGTACTTC; CDR3: CASSVQGQETQYF
D: -; size: few; V: TRBV19; J: TRBJ1-3; DNA: TGTGCCAGTAGTGTCGACAAAGACTCTGGAAACACCATATATTTT; CDR3: CASSVDKDSGNTIYF
D: TRBD1; size: -; V: TRBV19; J: TRBJ1-5; DNA: TGTGCCAGTAGTAACGCCGGGGGGTCGGGACAGGCGCGCCAGCCCCAGCATTTT; CDR3: CASSNAGGSGQARQPQHF
D: -; size: few; V: TRBV7-2; J: TRBJ2-3; DNA: TGTGCCAGCAGCCAGCCGCAGGGAGGTTCAGATACGCAGTATTTT; CDR3: CASSQPQGGSDTQYF
D: TRBD1; size: -; V: TRBV7-9; J: TRBJ2-1; DNA: TGTGCCAGCAGCCCGGGACAGGGTTTCGATGAGCAGTTCTTC; CDR3: CASSPGQGFDEQFF
D: -; size: few; V: TRBV18; J: TRBJ2-7; DNA: TGTGCCAGCTCACCGAGGGATTCCTACGAGCAGTACTTC; CDR3: CASSPRDSYEQYF
D: -; size: few; V: TRBV6-5; J: TRBJ2-5; DNA: TGTGCCAGCAGGTCCAGGGAGACCCAGTACTTC; CDR3: CASRSRETQYF
D: -; size: -; V: TRBV5-4; J: TRBJ2-2; DNA: TGTGCCAGCAGCTTTCCGACAGGGAACACCGGGGAGCTGTTTTTT; CDR3: CASSFPTGNTGELFF
D: -; size: -; V: TRBV27; J: TRBJ2-5; DNA: TGTGCCAGCAGTCCCAGAAAGCGGGCAAGAGGGCGAGAGACCCAGTACTTC; CDR3: CASSPRKRARGRETQYF
D: TRBD2; size: -; V: TRBV28; J: TRBJ2-5; DNA: TGTGCCAGCAGTTTATTGTCGGGAGGGGGGTTGGAGACCCAGTACTTC; CDR3: CASSLLSGGGLETQYF
D: -; size: -; V: TRBV5-5; J: TRBJ1-4; DNA: TGTGCCAGCAGCTTGGGACTCCAGGGCGAAAAACTGTTTTTT; CDR3: CASSLGLQGEKLFF
D: -; size: -; V: TRBV2; J: TRBJ1-2; DNA: TGTGCCAGCAGTGCAGGCGAGGAGGGCGACTATGGCTACACCTTC; CDR3: CASSAGEEGDYGYTF
D: TRBD1; size: once; V: TRBV28; J: TRBJ2-1; DNA: TGTGCCAGCAGTTCCGCAGGGGGCATGTCTTACAATGAGCAGTTCTTC; CDR3: CASSSAGGMSYNEQFF
D: -; size: -; V: TRBV21-1; J: TRBJ1-1; DNA: TGTGCCAGCAACTACCCCGGGACAAGGGGATCGAACACTGAAGCTTTCTTT; CDR3: CASNYPGTRGSNTEAFF
D: -; size: few; V: TRBV28; J: TRBJ2-3; DNA: TGTGCCAGCAGTACAGGGAGTTTGAGAGATACGCAGTATTTT; CDR3: CASSTGSLRDTQYF
D: TRBD1; size: -; V: TRBV10-1; J: TRBJ1-6; DNA: TGCGCCAGCGCAAGGGACAGTAATTCACCCCTCCACTTT; CDR3: CASARDSNSPLHF
D: TRBD2; size: many; V: TRBV6-4; J: TRBJ2-3; DNA: TGTGCCAGCAGTGAAAGCGGGGGGGTGGATACGCAGTATTTT; CDR3: CASSESGGVDTQYF
D: TRBD2; size: -; V: TRBV27; J: TRBJ2-2; DNA: TGTGCCAGCAGCGAGAGCGGGAGGACCCCCGGGGAGCTGTTTTTT; CDR3: CASSESGRTPGELFF
D: TRBD2; size: once; V: TRBV30; J: TRBJ2-1; DNA: TGTGCCTGGAGTTTTGGCGGGAGGTACAATGAGCAGTTCTTC; CDR3: CAWSFGGRYNEQFF
D: -; size: -; V: TRBV5-1; J: TRBJ2-7; DNA: TGCGCCAGCAGCCGGACGGGGACCTACGAGCAGTACTTC; CDR3: CASSRTGTYEQYF
D: TRBD1; size: -; V: TRBV10-1; J: TRBJ1-5; DNA: TGCGCCAGCAATACAGGGGAGAGGGGCAATCAGCCCCAGCATTTT; CDR3: CASNTGERGNQPQHF
D: TRBD2; size: -; V: TRBV30; J: TRBJ2-3; DNA: TGTGCCTGGAGCCACACTAGCGGGAGAACAGATACGCAGTATTTT; CDR3: CAWSHTSGRTDTQYF
D: -; size: -; V: TRBV21-1; J: TRBJ2-7; DNA: TGTGCCAGCAGCTATCCGACAGGGGCTAGACTAGCGGGAGTCTACTACGAGCAGTACTTC; CDR3: CASSYPTGARLAGVYYEQYF
D: TRBD1; size: -; V: TRBV29-1; J: TRBJ1-2; DNA: TGCAGCGTTGCTTCCAGGGGGGCTGACTATGGCTACACCTTC; CDR3: CSVASRGADYGYTF
D: TRBD1; size: -; V: TRBV11-2; J: TRBJ1-1; DNA: TGTGCCAGCAGCCAAAGACAGGGGTGGGGCACTGAAGCTTTCTTT; CDR3: CASSQRQGWGTEAFF
D: TRBD1; size: -; V: TRBV5-1; J: TRBJ1-2; DNA: TGCGCCAGCAGCTTGTCCGGGACAGGGGAAGTTATCTATGGCTACACCTTC; CDR3: CASSLSGTGEVIYGYTF
D: -; size: few; V: TRBV2; J: TRBJ1-3; DNA: TGTGCCAGCAGTGAACTTACGACAGCTGGAAACACCATATATTTT; CDR3: CASSELTTAGNTIYF